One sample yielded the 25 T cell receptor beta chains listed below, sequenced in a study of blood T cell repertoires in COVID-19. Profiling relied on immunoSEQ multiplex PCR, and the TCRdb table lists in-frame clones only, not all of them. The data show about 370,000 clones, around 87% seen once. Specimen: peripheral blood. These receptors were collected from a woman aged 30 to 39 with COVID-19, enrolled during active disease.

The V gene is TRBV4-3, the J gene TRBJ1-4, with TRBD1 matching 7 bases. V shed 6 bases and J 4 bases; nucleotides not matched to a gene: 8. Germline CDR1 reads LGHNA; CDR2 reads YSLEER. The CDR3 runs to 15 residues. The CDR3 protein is CASSSQGSGNEKLFF. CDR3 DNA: TGCGCCAGCAGTTCACAGGGGTCGGGTAATGAAAAACTGTTTTTT.

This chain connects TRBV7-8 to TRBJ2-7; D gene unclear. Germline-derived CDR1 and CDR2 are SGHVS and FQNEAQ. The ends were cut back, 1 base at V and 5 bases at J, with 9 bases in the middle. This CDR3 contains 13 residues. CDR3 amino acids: CASSLVAVDEQYF. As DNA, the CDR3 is TGTGCCAGCAGCTTAGTGGCCGTCGACGAGCAGTACTTC.

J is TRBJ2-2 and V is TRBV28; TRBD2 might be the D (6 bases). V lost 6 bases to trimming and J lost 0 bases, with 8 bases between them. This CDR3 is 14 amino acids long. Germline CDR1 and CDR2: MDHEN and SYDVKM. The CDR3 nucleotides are TGTGCCAGCAGGCTAGCGCCGAACACCGGGGAGCTGTTTTTT. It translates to CASRLAPNTGELFF. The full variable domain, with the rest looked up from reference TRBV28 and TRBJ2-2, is DVKVTQSSRYLVKRTGEKVFLECVQDMDHENMFWYRQDPGLGLRLIYFSYDVKMKEKGDIPEGYSVSREKKERFSLILESASTNQTSMYLCASRLAPNTGELFFGEGSRLTVL.

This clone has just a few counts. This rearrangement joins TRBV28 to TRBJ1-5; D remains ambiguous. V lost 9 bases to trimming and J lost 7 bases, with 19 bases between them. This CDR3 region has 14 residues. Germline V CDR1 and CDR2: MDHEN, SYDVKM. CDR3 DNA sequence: TGTGCCAGGGGCTACCCCCAAAGGCCCCAGCCCCAGCATTTT. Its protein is CARGYPQRPQPQHF.

This CDR3 is CASSTSGLGEQYF. As DNA, the CDR3 is TGTGCCAGCAGTACCAGCGGTTTGGGGGAGCAGTACTTC. This chain joins TRBV7-2 and TRBJ2-7; a possible D gene is TRBD2 (5 bases). The CDR3 runs to 13 residues. V was pared by 6 bases and J by 7 bases, with 16 bases between. Germline CDR1 SGHTA, CDR2 FQGNSA. Full variable domain (rest looked up from reference TRBV7-2 and TRBJ2-7): GAGVSQSPSNKVTEKGKDVELRCDPISGHTALYWYRQSLGQGLEFLIYFQGNSAPDKSGLPSDRFSAERTGGSVSTLTIQRTQQEDSAVYLCASSTSGLGEQYFGPGTRLTVT.

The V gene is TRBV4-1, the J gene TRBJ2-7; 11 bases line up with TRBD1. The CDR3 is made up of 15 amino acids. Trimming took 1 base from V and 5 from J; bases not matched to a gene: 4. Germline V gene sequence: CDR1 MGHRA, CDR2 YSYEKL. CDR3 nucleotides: TGCGCCAGCAGCCAAGTAGGACAGGGGGCCGACGAGCAGTACTTC. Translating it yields CASSQVGQGADEQYF.

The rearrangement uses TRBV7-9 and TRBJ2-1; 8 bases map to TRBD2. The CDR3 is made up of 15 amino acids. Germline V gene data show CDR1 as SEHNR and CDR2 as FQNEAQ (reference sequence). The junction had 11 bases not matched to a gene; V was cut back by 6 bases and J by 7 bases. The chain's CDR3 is CASRGPAGVENEQFF. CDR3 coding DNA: TGTGCCAGCAGGGGGCCAGCGGGAGTTGAAAATGAGCAGTTCTTC.

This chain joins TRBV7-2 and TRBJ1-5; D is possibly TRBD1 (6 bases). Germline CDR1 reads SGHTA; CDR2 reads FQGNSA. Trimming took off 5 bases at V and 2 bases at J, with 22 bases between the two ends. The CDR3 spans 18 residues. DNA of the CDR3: TGTGCCAGCAGCCCGAAGGGAAAATCCAGGGGAGGCAATCAGCCCCAGCATTTT. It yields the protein CASSPKGKSRGGNQPQHF.

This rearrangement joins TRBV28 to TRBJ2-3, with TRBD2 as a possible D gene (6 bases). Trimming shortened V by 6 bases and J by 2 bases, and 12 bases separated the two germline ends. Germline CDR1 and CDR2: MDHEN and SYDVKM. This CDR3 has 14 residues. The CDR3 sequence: CASRSPGATDTQYF. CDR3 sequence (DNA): TGTGCCAGCAGGTCTCCGGGAGCCACAGATACGCAGTATTTT.

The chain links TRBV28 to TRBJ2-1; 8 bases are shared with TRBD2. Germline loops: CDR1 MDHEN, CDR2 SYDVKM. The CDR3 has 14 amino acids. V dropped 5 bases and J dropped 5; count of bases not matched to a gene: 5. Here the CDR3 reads CASSPRLANNEQFF. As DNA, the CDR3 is TGTGCCAGCAGTCCTAGACTAGCGAACAATGAGCAGTTCTTC.

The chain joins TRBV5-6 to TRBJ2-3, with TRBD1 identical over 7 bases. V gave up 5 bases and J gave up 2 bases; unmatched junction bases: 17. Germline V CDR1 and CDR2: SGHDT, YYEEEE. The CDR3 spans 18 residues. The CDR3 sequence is CASSTGTATCRSTDTQYF. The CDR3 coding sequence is TGTGCCAGCAGTACCGGGACAGCGACTTGCCGTTCCACAGATACGCAGTATTTT.

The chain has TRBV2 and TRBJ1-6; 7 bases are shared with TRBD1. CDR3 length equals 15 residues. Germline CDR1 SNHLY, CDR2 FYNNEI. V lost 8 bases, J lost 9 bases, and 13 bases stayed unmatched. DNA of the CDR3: TGTGCCAGCTCCCCACCGACAGGGAGGAGTTCACCCCTCCACTTT. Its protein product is CASSPPTGRSSPLHF.

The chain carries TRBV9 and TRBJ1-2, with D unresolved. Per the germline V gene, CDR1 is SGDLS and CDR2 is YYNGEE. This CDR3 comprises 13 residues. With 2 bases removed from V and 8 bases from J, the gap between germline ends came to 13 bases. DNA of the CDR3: TGTGCCAGCAGCGTGCACCCCGCCCTAGGCTACACCTTC. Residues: CASSVHPALGYTF.

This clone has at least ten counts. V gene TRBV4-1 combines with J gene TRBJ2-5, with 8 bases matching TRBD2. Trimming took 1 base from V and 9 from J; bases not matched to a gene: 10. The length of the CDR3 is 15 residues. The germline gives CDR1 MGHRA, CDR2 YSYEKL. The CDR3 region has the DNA TGCGCCAGCAGCCAAGCAGATTCCGGGAGGGTTCCCCAGTACTTC. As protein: CASSQADSGRVPQYF.

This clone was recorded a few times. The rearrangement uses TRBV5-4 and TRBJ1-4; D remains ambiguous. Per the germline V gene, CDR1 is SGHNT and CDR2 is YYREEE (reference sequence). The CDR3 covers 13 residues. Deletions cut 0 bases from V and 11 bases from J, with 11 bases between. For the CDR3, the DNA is TGTGCCAGCAGCTTGGTCCGGGGAGGTAAACTGTTTTTT. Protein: CASSLVRGGKLFF.

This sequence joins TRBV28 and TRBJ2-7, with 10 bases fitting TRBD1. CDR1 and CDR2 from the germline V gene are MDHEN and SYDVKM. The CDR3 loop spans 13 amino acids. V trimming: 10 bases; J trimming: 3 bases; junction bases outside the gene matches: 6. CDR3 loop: CATRQGAIYEQYF. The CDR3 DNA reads TGTGCCACCAGACAGGGGGCGATCTACGAGCAGTACTTC.

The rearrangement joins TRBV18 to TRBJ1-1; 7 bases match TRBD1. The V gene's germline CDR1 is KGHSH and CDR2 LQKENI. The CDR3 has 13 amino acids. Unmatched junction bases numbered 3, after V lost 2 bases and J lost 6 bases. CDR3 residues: CASSPDRAAEAFF. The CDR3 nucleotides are TGTGCCAGCTCACCAGACAGGGCTGCTGAAGCTTTCTTT.

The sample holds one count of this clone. The CDR3 DNA sequence: TGCAGTGCCAGCCGACCGGGCGAGCAGTACTTC. Translation: CSASRPGEQYF. The gene calls are TRBV20-1 and TRBJ2-7; D not certain. V dropped 6 bases and J dropped 6 bases, with 12 bases sitting between them. Germline V gene lookup returns CDR1 DFQATT and CDR2 SNEGSKA (reference sequence). This CDR3 has 11 residues.

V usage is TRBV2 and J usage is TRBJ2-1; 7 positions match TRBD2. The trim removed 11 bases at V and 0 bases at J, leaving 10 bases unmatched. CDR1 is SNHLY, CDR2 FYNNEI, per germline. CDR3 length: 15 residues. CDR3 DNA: TGTGCCGGTAATAGCGGGCCGAGCTCCTACAATGAGCAGTTCTTC. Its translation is CAGNSGPSSYNEQFF. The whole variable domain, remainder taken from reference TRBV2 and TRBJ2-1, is EPEVTQTPSHQVTQMGQEVILRCVPISNHLYFYWYRQILGQKVEFLVSFYNNEISEKSEIFDDQFSVERPDGSNFTLKIRSTKLEDSAMYFCAGNSGPSSYNEQFFGPGTRLTVL.

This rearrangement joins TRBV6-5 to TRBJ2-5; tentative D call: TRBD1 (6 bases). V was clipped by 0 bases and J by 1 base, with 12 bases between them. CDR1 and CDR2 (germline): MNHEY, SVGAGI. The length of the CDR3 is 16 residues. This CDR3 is CASSYSRGFGQETQYF. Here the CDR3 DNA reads TGTGCCAGCAGTTACTCGAGGGGGTTTGGCCAAGAGACCCAGTACTTC.

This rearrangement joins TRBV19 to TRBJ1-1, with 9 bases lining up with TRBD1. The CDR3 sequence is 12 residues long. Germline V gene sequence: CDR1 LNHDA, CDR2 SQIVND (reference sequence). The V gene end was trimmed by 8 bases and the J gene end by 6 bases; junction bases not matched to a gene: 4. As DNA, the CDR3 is TGTGCCAGTTTGGACAGGGGAGCTGAAGCTTTCTTT. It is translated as CASLDRGAEAFF.

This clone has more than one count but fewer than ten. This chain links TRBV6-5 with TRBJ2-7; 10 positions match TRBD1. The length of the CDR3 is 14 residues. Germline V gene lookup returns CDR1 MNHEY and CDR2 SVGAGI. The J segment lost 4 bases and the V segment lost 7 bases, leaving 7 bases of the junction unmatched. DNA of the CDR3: TGTGCCAGCACAGCGAGACAGGGGGCATACGAGCAGTACTTC. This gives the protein CASTARQGAYEQYF.

CDR3 in DNA: TGTGCCAGCAGCGTAGGAGGACAGCCCTACGAGCAGTACTTC. This codes for CASSVGGQPYEQYF. This chain joins TRBV9 and TRBJ2-7; D may be TRBD1 (6 bases). The CDR3 is 14 amino acids. V was clipped by 0 bases and J by 2 bases, with 9 bases between them. Germline V lookup: CDR1 SGDLS, CDR2 YYNGEE.

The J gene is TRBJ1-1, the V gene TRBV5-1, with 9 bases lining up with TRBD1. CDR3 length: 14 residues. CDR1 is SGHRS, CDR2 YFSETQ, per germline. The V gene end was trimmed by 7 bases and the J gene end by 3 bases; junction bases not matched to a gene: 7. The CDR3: CASAEQGAYTEAFF. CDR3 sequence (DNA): TGCGCCAGCGCAGAACAGGGGGCGTACACTGAAGCTTTCTTT.

The CDR3 loop is CASSPGQHQETQYF. The CDR3 DNA sequence: TGTGCCAGCAGCCCGGGACAGCACCAAGAGACCCAGTACTTC. The rearrangement joins TRBV5-4 to TRBJ2-5; 7 bases fit TRBD1. The CDR3 extends over 14 amino acids. In germline, CDR1 is SGHNT, CDR2 YYREEE (reference sequence). V shed 4 bases and J 0 bases; nucleotides not matched to a gene: 3.